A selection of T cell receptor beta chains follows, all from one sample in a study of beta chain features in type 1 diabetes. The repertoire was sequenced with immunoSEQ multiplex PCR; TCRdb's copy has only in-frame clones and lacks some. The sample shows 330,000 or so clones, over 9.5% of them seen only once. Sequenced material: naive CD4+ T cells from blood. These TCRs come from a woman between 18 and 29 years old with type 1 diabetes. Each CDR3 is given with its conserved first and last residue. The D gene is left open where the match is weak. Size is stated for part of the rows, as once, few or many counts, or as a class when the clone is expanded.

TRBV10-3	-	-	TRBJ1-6	TGTGCCATCAGGGATTATGGACAGACTTCACCCCTCCACTTT	CAIRDYGQTSPLHF
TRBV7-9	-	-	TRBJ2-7	TGTGCCAGCAGCTTAGGACAAGGTGGTGAGCAGTACTTC	CASSLGQGGEQYF
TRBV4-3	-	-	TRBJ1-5	TGCGCCAGCAGCCCTACTGGCAGGGGTAGCAATCAGCCCCAGCATTTT	CASSPTGRGSNQPQHF
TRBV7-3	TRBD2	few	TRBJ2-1	TGTGCCAGCAGCCCCGGGACTAGCCGGCAGTTCTTC	CASSPGTSRQFF
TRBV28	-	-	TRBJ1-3	TGTGCCAGCAGTTTCCCAAATCATGGAAACACCATATATTTT	CASSFPNHGNTIYF
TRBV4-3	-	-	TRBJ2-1	TGCGCCAGCAGCCAAGAAGGTATGACAAGCTCCTACAATGAGCAGTTCTTC	CASSQEGMTSSYNEQFF
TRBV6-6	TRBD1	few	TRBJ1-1	TGTGCCAGCAGTTCCAAAACGACAGGGATCAAGGCTGAAGCTTTCTTT	CASSSKTTGIKAEAFF
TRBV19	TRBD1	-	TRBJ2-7	TGTGCCAGTAGGAGACAGGGGGACGTCGAGCAGTACTTC	CASRRQGDVEQYF
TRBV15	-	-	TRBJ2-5	TGTGCCACCAGCAGAGATCGGGGTTGGGAGACCCAGTACTTC	CATSRDRGWETQYF
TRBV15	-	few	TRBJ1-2	TGTGCCACCAGCAGAGGAACAGGGGGCTACACCTTC	CATSRGTGGYTF
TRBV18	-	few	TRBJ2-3	TGTGCCAGCTCACCACGGCCGGGACAAACCACAGATACGCAGTATTTT	CASSPRPGQTTDTQYF
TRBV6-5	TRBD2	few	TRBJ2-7	TGTGCCAGCAGTTACCAGCGGGAGAGCAACGAGCAGTACTTC	CASSYQRESNEQYF
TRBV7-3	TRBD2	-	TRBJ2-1	TGTGCCAGCAGCGAGACTAGCGGGAACCACAATGAGCAGTTCTTC	CASSETSGNHNEQFF
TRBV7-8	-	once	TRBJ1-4	TGTGCCAGCAGCTTAGGGCGGGGGGGAACTAATGAAAAACTGTTTTTT	CASSLGRGGTNEKLFF
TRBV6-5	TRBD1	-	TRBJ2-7	TGTGCCAGCAGTTCGGGGACAGGCTACTCGGAGCAGTACTTC	CASSSGTGYSEQYF
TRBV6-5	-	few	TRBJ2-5	TGTGCCAGCAGTTTGATCGAGAGGAGTCAAGAGACCCAGTACTTC	CASSLIERSQETQYF
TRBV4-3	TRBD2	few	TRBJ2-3	TGCGCCAGCAGCCAATGGCGGGGGTCAGATACGCAGTATTTT	CASSQWRGSDTQYF
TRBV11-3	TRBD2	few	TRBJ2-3	TGTGCCAGCAGCAACGGACTAGCGGGAGTAACAGATACGCAGTATTTT	CASSNGLAGVTDTQYF
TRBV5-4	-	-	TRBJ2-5	TGTGCCAGCAGCCCGACAGCCCTGTTACAAGAGACCCAGTACTTC	CASSPTALLQETQYF
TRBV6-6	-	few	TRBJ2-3	TGTGCCAGCAGGGCACAAGATACGCAGTATTTT	CASRAQDTQYF
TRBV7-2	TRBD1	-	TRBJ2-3	TGTGCCAGCAGCTTCGGGACAGGGCCCGATACGCAGTATTTT	CASSFGTGPDTQYF
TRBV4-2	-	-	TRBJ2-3	TGTGCCAGCAGCACTACTACTGGGGGCCCTAGCACAGATACGCAGTATTTT	CASSTTTGGPSTDTQYF
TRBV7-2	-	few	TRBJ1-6	TGTGCCAGCAGCTTAGGGGGGCAGGTGAATTCACCCCTCCACTTT	CASSLGGQVNSPLHF
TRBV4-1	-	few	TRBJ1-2	TGCGCCAGCAGCCAACCAGGGGTCTATGGCTACACCTTC	CASSQPGVYGYTF
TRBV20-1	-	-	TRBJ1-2	TGCAGGGCACCCCCCTATGGCTACACCTTC	CRAPPYGYTF
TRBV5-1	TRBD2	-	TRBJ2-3	TGCGCCAGCAGCTCCGCACTACTAGCGGGGGTGGGAGATACGCAGTATTTT	CASSSALLAGVGDTQYF
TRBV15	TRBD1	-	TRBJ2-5	TGTGCCACCAGCATAGGGACAGTCAAGCAAGAGACCCAGTACTTC	CATSIGTVKQETQYF
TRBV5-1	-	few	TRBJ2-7	TGCGCCAGCAGCGGCGGGACTCCCAGCTCCTACGAGCAGTACTTC	CASSGGTPSSYEQYF
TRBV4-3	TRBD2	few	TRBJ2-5	TGCGCCAGCAGCCAAGATGGGGCGGGGGATGGGGCCCAGTACTTC	CASSQDGAGDGAQYF
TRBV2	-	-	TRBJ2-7	TGTGCCAGTCACAGCACGGCCTACGAGCAGTACTTC	CASHSTAYEQYF
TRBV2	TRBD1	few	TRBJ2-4	TGTGCCAGCAGTGAAGAGACAGGGGGCATTCAGTACTTC	CASSEETGGIQYF
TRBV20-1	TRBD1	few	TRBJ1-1	TGCAGTGCTAGCGACAGGGGGGCTTTCTTT	CSASDRGAFF
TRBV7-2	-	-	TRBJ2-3	TGTGCCAGCAGCTCACCGGTGTTAAAGAATACGCAGTATTTT	CASSSPVLKNTQYF
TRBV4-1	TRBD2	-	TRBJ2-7	TGCGCCAGCAGCCAAGGCACTAGCGATCTGCAGTACTTC	CASSQGTSDLQYF
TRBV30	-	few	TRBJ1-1	TGTGCCACAACAGGGTACGCTGAAGCTTTCTTT	CATTGYAEAFF
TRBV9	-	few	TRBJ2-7	TGTGCCAGCAGCGTAGCCCCCTCGCGGGACCCCCCCTACGAGCAGTACTTC	CASSVAPSRDPPYEQYF
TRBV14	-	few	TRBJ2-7	TGTGCCAGCAGTCAAGGCGACGAGCAGTACTTC	CASSQGDEQYF
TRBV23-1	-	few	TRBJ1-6	TGCGCCAGCATGGTACATATTTGGGAGAGCTCCTATAATTCACCCCTCCACTTT	CASMVHIWESSYNSPLHF
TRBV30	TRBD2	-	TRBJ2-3	TGTGCCTGGAGTGGCGGGAGGGCCGCAGATACGCAGTATTTT	CAWSGGRAADTQYF
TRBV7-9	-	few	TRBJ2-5	TGTGCCAGCAGCTTATTGATCGCGGTGGGGACCCAGTACTTC	CASSLLIAVGTQYF
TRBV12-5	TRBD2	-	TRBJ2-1	TGTGCTAGTGGTTTAGGGGAGGGCCTTAATGAGCAGTTCTTC	CASGLGEGLNEQFF
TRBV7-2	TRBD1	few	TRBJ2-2	TGTGCCAGCAGCTTACGGGGACAGGGAACTTCCGGGGAGCTGTTTTTT	CASSLRGQGTSGELFF
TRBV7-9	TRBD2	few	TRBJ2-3	TGTGCCAGCAGCTTAAGTAATAGCGGGGCTGACACAGATACGCAGTATTTT	CASSLSNSGADTDTQYF
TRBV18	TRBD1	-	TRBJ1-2	TGTGCCAGCTCAGGCGACAGGGACTATGGCTACACCTTC	CASSGDRDYGYTF
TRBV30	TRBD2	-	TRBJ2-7	TGCGCGGGGGGCGGACTAACCTACGAGCAGTACTTC	CAGGGLTYEQYF
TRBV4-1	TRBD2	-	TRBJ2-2	TGCGCCAGCAGCCAAGAGCGGGGGGGCCAGAGGGAGCTGTTTTTT	CASSQERGGQRELFF
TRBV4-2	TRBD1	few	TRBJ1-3	TGTGCCAGCAGCCAAGCCGGGACAGGCCCTGGAAACACCATATATTTT	CASSQAGTGPGNTIYF
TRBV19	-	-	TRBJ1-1	TGTGCCAGTAAGGACAGCTATAACACTGAAGCTTTCTTT	CASKDSYNTEAFF
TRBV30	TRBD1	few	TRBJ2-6	TGTGCCTGGAGTGGGGACAGGACCCTCAGCTCTGGGGCCAACGTCCTGACTTTC	CAWSGDRTLSSGANVLTF
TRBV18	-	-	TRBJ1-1	TGTGCCAGCTCGCACGGACTGGGTTCGAACACTGAAGCTTTCTTT	CASSHGLGSNTEAFF
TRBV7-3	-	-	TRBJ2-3	TGTGCCAGCAGCTCCGCGGGCACAGATACGCAGTATTTT	CASSSAGTDTQYF
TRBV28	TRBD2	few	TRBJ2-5	TGTGCCAGCGTGGCGGGAGGGGTAGAGACCCAGTACTTC	CASVAGGVETQYF
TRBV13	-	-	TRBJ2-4	TGTGCCAGCAGCTTAGATCCAGGCAAAAACATTCAGTACTTC	CASSLDPGKNIQYF
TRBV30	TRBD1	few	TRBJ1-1	TGTGCCTGGGACAGGGCTGGGGGCACTGAAGCTTTCTTT	CAWDRAGGTEAFF
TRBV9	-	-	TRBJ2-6	TGTGCCAGCAGCCCCAGCACAGGATACTCTGGGGCCAACGTCCTGACTTTC	CASSPSTGYSGANVLTF
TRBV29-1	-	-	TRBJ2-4	TGCAGCGTTGGTACAGGGATAAAAAACATTCAGTACTTC	CSVGTGIKNIQYF